This T cell receptor beta chain was recovered during a study of metastatic and nonmetastatic thyroid tumors. MiXCR reprocessed the PCR reads for TCRdb. The sample carries 70,000 or so clones, over 12% recorded once. This clone occurred many times. Its antigen is still unknown. Other DNA sequences from this sample encode an identical CDR3 as well. Thyroid surgery was preceded by no treatment in any patient. Study outcomes and limitations: In both blood and tumor samples, TCR beta diversity was reported significantly higher for malignant than benign nodules.

Germline CDR1 is SQVTM and CDR2 is ANQGSEA. There are 16 residues in the CDR3. V lost 4 bases and J lost 2; bases outside the gene matches: 9. The rearrangement links TRBV29-1 to TRBJ2-5; 11 bases match TRBD2. This TCR was sampled from a male donor with papillary thyroid cancer or a benign thyroid nodule (not recorded which). Some clones in this sample may be carry-over from other donors' samples. Source material: blood. CDR3 coding DNA: TGCAGCGTTGTGGGGACTAGCGGCGAGCTACAAGAGACCCAGTACTTC. It yields the protein CSVVGTSGELQETQYF.